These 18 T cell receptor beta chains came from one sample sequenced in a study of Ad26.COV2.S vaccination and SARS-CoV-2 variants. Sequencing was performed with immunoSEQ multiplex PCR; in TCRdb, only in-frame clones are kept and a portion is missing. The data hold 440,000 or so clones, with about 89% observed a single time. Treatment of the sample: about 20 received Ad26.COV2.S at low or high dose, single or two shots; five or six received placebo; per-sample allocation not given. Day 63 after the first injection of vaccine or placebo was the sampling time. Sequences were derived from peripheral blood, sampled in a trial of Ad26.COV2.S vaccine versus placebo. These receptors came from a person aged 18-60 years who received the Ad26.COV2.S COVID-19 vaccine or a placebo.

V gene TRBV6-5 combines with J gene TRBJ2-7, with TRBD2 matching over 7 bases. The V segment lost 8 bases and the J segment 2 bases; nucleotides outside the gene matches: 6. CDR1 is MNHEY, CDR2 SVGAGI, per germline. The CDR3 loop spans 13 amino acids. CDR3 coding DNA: TGTGCCAGCCAGCGGGATCTCGCCTACGAGCAGTACTTC. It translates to CASQRDLAYEQYF.

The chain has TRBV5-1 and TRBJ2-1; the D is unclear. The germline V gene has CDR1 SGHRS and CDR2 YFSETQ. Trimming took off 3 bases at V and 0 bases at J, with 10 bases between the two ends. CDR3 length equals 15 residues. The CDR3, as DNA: TGCGCCAGCAGCTCCTCGGTGGACTCCTACAATGAGCAGTTCTTC. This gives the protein CASSSSVDSYNEQFF.

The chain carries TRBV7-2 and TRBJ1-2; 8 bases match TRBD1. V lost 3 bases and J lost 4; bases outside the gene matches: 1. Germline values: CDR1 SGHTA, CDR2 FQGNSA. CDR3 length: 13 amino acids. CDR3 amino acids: CASSLDRVYGYTF. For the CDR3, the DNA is TGTGCCAGCAGCTTGGACAGGGTCTATGGCTACACCTTC.

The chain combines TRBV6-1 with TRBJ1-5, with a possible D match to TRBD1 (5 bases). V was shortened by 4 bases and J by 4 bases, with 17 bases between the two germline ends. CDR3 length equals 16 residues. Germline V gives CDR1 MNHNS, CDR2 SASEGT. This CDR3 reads CASSVSETAWNQPQHF. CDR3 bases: TGTGCCAGCAGTGTTTCCGAGACAGCCTGGAATCAGCCCCAGCATTTT.

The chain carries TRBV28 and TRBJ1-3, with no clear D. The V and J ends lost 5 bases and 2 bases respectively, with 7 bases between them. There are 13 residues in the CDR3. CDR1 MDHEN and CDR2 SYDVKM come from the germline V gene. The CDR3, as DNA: TGTGCCAGCAGTACTGGACCTGGAAACACCATATATTTT. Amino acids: CASSTGPGNTIYF.

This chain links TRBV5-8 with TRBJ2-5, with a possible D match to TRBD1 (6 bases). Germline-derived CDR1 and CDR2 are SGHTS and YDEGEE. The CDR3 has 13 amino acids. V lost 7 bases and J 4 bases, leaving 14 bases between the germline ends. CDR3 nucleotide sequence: TGTGCCAGCCTGGGACACCTGGGAGAGACCCAGTACTTC. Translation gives CASLGHLGETQYF.

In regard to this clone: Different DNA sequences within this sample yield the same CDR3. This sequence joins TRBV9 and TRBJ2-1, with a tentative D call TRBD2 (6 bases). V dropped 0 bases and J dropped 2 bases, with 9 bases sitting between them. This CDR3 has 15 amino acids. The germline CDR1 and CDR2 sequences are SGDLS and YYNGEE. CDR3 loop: CASSVGGGAYNEQFF. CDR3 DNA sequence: TGTGCCAGCAGCGTAGGAGGCGGGGCCTACAATGAGCAGTTCTTC.

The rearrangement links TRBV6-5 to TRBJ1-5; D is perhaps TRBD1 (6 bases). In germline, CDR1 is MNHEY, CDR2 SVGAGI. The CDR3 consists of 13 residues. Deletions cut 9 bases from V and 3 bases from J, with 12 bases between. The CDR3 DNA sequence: TGTGCCAGTAGGGGGGTCAACAATCAGCCCCAGCATTTT. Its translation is CASRGVNNQPQHF.

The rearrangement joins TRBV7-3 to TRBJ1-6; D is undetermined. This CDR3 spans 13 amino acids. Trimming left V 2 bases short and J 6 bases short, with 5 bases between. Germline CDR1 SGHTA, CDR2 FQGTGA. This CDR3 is CASSLSGNSPLHF. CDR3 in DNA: TGTGCCAGCAGCTTATCGGGTAATTCACCCCTCCACTTT.

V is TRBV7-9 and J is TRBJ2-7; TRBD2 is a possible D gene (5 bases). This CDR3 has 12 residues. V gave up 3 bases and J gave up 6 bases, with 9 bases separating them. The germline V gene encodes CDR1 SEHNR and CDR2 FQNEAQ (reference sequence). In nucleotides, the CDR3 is TGTGCCAGCAGCTTGGGAGAGAGCGAGCAGTACTTC. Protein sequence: CASSLGESEQYF.

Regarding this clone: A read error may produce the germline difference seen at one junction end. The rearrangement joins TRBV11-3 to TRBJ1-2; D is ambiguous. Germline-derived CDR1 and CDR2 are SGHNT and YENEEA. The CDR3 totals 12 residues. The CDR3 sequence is CASSPINCGYTF. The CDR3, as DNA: TGTGCCAGCAGCCCCATAAACTGTGGCTACACCTTC.

DNA for the CDR3: TGTGCCAGCAGCTTAGCCAGGACCACGAACACTGAAGCTTTCTTT. Amino acids: CASSLARTTNTEAFF. This chain links TRBV7-9 with TRBJ1-1, with no clear D. Germline CDR1 and CDR2: SEHNR and FQNEAQ (reference sequence). The CDR3 length is 15 residues. V was trimmed by 0 bases and J by 1 base, leaving 9 bases between them.

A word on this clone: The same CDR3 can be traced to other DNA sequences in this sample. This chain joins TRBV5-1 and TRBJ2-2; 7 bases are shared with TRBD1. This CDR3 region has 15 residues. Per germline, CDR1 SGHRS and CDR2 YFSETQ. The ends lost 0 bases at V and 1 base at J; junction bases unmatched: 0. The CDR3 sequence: CASSLAGGNTGELFF. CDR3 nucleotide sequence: TGCGCCAGCAGCTTGGCAGGGGGGAACACCGGGGAGCTGTTTTTT.

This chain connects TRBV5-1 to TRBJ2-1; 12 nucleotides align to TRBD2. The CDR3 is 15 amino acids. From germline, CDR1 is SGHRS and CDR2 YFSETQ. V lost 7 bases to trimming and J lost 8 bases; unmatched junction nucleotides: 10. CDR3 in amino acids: CASHLLAGGSDEQFF. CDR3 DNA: TGCGCCAGCCACCTTCTAGCGGGAGGGAGCGATGAGCAGTTCTTC.

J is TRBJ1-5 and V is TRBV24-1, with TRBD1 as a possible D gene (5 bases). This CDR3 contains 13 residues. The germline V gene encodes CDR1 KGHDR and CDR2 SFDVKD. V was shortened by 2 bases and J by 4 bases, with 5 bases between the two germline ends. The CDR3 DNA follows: TGTGCCACCAGTGATTGGGGGAATCAGCCCCAGCATTTT. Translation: CATSDWGNQPQHF.

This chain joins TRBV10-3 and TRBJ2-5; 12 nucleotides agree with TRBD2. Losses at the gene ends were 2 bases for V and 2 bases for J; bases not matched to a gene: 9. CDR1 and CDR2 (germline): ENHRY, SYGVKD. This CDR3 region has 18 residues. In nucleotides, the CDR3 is TGTGCCATCAGTGAGACCGATCGCGGACTAGCGGGACAAGAGACCCAGTACTTC. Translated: CAISETDRGLAGQETQYF.

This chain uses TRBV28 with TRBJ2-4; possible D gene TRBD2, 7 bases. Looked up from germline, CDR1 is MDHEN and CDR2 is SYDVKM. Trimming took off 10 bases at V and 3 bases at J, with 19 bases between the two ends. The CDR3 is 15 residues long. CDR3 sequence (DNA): TGTGCCATCGCCCTACAGGGAGGGCACAAAAACATTCAGTACTTC. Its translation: CAIALQGGHKNIQYF.

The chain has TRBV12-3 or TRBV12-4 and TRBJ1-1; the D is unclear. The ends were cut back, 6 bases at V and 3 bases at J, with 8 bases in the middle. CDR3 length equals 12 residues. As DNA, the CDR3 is TGTGCCAGCAGCTATAGTTACACTGAAGCTTTCTTT. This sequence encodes CASSYSYTEAFF.